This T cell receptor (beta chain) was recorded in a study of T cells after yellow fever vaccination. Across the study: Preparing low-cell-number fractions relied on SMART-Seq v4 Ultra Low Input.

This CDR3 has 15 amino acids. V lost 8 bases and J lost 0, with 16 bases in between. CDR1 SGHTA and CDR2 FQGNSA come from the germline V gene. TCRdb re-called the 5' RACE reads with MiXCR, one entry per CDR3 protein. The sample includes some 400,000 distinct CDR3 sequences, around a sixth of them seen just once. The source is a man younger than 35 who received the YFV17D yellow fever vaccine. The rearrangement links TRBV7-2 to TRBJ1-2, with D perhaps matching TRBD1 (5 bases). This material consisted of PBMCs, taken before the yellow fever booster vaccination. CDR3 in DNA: TGTGCCAGCGCCGTCGGGGCAGGTCCTAACTATGGCTACACCTTC. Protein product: CASAVGAGPNYGYTF.